This T cell receptor beta chain was sequenced during a study of T cell repertoires in cytomegalovirus infection. TCRdb ran MiXCR on the reads and lists one entry per CDR3 protein. In the table there are 110,000 to 150,000 distinct CDR3 sequences, more than 30% of which are singletons. This clonotype has just a few counts. Its specificity is unknown. The sample here was CD8+ T cells from cultured PBMCs, taken from culture after CMV antigen stimulation. The TCR comes from a human donor in good health (CMV status not recorded). Some clones in this sample may be carry-over from other donors' samples.

The CDR3 reads CASSTRTGRDTEAFF. As DNA, the CDR3 is TGTGCCAGTAGTACCCGGACAGGGAGAGACACTGAAGCTTTCTTT. V and J are TRBV19 and TRBJ1-1; 8 nucleotides align to TRBD1. The CDR3 consists of 15 residues. CDR1 and CDR2 (germline): LNHDA, SQIVND (reference sequence). V gave up 4 bases and J gave up 3 bases; unmatched junction bases: 7.